Listed below are T cell receptor beta chains from one sample, sequenced in a study of somatic mutations in cytotoxic T cells in rheumatoid arthritis. The protocol was immunoSEQ multiplex PCR, while the TCRdb copy is restricted to in-frame clones and leaves out a portion. In the table there are 3,600 or so clones, about 80% of which are singletons. The sequencing sample was made of CD8+ T cells sorted from blood. These receptors came from a man aged 35 to 55 with rheumatoid arthritis. CDR3s include the opening cysteine and the closing phenylalanine or tryptophan. Fields, in order: V gene, clone size, D gene, J gene, CDR3 DNA, CDR3 protein. D genes are given only for firm matches. A clone size is listed for some rows: how often the clone was seen (once, few, many), or a class if it is expanded.

TRBV5-4	NA	NA	TRBJ2-1	TGTGCCAGCAGCCAGGACGCCGGGAGCTCCTACAATGAGCAGTTCTTC	CASSQDAGSSYNEQFF
TRBV19	NA	NA	TRBJ1-5	TGTGCCAGTACCCTGATGGGAGAAGGGTTTCAGCCCCAGCATTTT	CASTLMGEGFQPQHF
TRBV13	NA	TRBD2	TRBJ2-7	TGTGCCAGCAGCGGGGGACTAGCGGCGTACGAGCAGTACTTC	CASSGGLAAYEQYF
TRBV19	NA	NA	TRBJ2-2	TGTGCCAGTAGGGAGGACGCAAAGACCGGGGAGCTGTTTTTT	CASREDAKTGELFF
TRBV6-1	NA	TRBD2	TRBJ2-2	TGTGCCAGCAGTGAAGCAGCGGGAGGGCCCGGGGAGCTGTTTTTT	CASSEAAGGPGELFF
TRBV27	few	NA	TRBJ2-7	TGTGCCAGCAGCATCCGTGTGGCTGCATCCTACGAGCAGTACTTC	CASSIRVAASYEQYF
TRBV7-2	NA	NA	TRBJ2-5	TGTGCCAGCAGCTTAGGGTTTCTAGTGGAGACCCAGTACTTC	CASSLGFLVETQYF
TRBV29-1	NA	NA	TRBJ1-1	TGCAGCGCCTGGGTTAGCGTAGGGACTGAAGCTTTCTTT	CSAWVSVGTEAFF
TRBV10-2	NA	TRBD1	TRBJ2-7	TGCGCCAGCAGTGATCCGGGACAGGGTTTAAGCGAGCAGTACTTC	CASSDPGQGLSEQYF
TRBV12-5	NA	TRBD2	TRBJ2-3	TGTGCTAGTGGTTTTTCGGGAGGGCCGGGTACGCAGTATTTT	CASGFSGGPGTQYF
TRBV5-3	NA	NA	TRBJ2-7	TGTGCCAGAAGCTTCGGGGATAAAAAATACGAGCAGTACTTC	CARSFGDKKYEQYF
TRBV4-2	NA	TRBD2	TRBJ2-1	TGTGCCAGCAGCCAATTCGCGGCGGGAGGCTACGAGCAGTTCTTC	CASSQFAAGGYEQFF
TRBV11-2	NA	NA	TRBJ2-7	TGTGCCAGCAGCTTCGGGGCAGGGGGGTTCTACGAGCAGTACTTC	CASSFGAGGFYEQYF
TRBV7-9	NA	TRBD2	TRBJ2-7	TGTGCCAGCAGCCCGGGACTAGCTCTCGAGCAGTACTTC	CASSPGLALEQYF
TRBV19	few	TRBD1	TRBJ1-5	TGTGCCACCGGAGAAACGGGACAGGGGGGTTGGCCCCAGCATTTT	CATGETGQGGWPQHF
TRBV4-3	NA	TRBD1	TRBJ2-7	TGCGCCAGTGGGGGACAGACAGGGTCGAACGAGCAGTACTTC	CASGGQTGSNEQYF
TRBV19	NA	NA	TRBJ2-2	TGTGCCAGTAGAGTGTTAGGGACTGGTAACACCGGGGAGCTGTTTTTT	CASRVLGTGNTGELFF
TRBV10-3	few	NA	TRBJ2-7	TGTGCCATCAGTGAACCCCTTGACCCGGGCGAGCAGTACTTC	CAISEPLDPGEQYF
TRBV7-6	NA	NA	TRBJ2-7	TGTGCCAGCAGCTTAGAGAACGGCGGAGCCTACGAGCAGTACTTC	CASSLENGGAYEQYF
TRBV11-2	NA	NA	TRBJ1-2	TGTGCCAGCAGCCAGGGGTGGAATGGCTACACCTTC	CASSQGWNGYTF
TRBV18	NA	NA	TRBJ1-3	TGTGCCAGCTCACCGAGGTGCTCTGGAAACACCATATATTTT	CASSPRCSGNTIYF
TRBV27	NA	NA	TRBJ2-4	TGTGCCAGCAGTCCGGACAGAGGGAAAAACATTCAGTACTTC	CASSPDRGKNIQYF
TRBV5-8	NA	TRBD2	TRBJ2-1	TGTGCCGGCCCTAGCGGGAGGTACAATGAGCAGTTCTTC	CAGPSGRYNEQFF
TRBV6-4	NA	NA	TRBJ2-1	TGTGCCAGCAGTGAATTGGCGGACTCCTACAATGAGCAGTTCTTC	CASSELADSYNEQFF
TRBV7-2	NA	NA	TRBJ1-2	TGTGCCAGCAGCTTATACGGGGTCAGGGGAAGTGATGGCTACACCTTC	CASSLYGVRGSDGYTF
TRBV28	once	NA	TRBJ1-2	TGTGCCAGCAGTTTATTGGTCGGGAGAGCTAACTATGGCTACACCTTC	CASSLLVGRANYGYTF
TRBV9	once	NA	TRBJ1-2	TGTGCCAGCAGCGCAACCGGGACACCGAACTATGGCTACACCTTC	CASSATGTPNYGYTF
TRBV7-9	NA	TRBD1	TRBJ2-1	TGTGCCAGCAGCTCGGGACAGGGGGCCTACAATGAGCAGTTCTTC	CASSSGQGAYNEQFF
TRBV27	NA	NA	TRBJ1-4	TGTGCCAGCAGTTCTTACGACAGAAGCAATGAAAAACTGTTTTTT	CASSSYDRSNEKLFF
TRBV10-3	NA	TRBD1	TRBJ1-2	TGTGCCATCAGCGCCGGGACAGGGAACTATGGCTACACCTTC	CAISAGTGNYGYTF
TRBV27	NA	TRBD1	TRBJ1-1	TGTGCCAGCAGTTTACTGGGGACAGGTGTTATGAACACTGAAGCTTTCTTT	CASSLLGTGVMNTEAFF
TRBV4-3	NA	NA	TRBJ2-4	TGCGCCAGCAGCCCGGGGGTCAAAAACATTCAGTACTTC	CASSPGVKNIQYF
TRBV4-3	NA	NA	TRBJ2-7	TGCGCCAGCAGCCAATCTACCCCCGGGAGCTACGAGCAGTACTTC	CASSQSTPGSYEQYF
TRBV7-9	NA	TRBD1	TRBJ1-2	TGTGCCAGCAGTCTTGACAGGGGAATAGCCGGCTACACCTTC	CASSLDRGIAGYTF
TRBV4-3	NA	TRBD2	TRBJ2-7	TGCGCCAGCAGCCAATCTCACAGCGGGAGCTACGAGCAGTACTTC	CASSQSHSGSYEQYF
TRBV7-2	NA	NA	TRBJ1-5	TGTGCCAGCAGCTTATTCGGTCAGCCCCAGCATTTT	CASSLFGQPQHF
TRBV19	NA	NA	TRBJ2-4	TGTGCCAGTAGTAGCCGACAGGATGGCAAAAACATTCAGTACTTC	CASSSRQDGKNIQYF
TRBV16	NA	NA	TRBJ2-3	TGTGCCAGCAGCCAAGACATAAACACAGATACGCAGTATTTT	CASSQDINTDTQYF
TRBV15	once	TRBD1	TRBJ1-1	TGTGCCACGAGTGAAAGGACAGGGAGGGCTGAAGCTTTCTTT	CATSERTGRAEAFF